Reported below is one T cell receptor beta chain. This record belongs to a study of blood T cell repertoires in COVID-19. Sequencing used immunoSEQ multiplex PCR; TCRdb keeps in-frame clones, though not all of them. Among 120,000 to 150,000 clones listed, 84% were seen once. Looked up from germline, CDR1 is SGHKS and CDR2 is YYEKEE (reference sequence). Trimming left V 7 bases short and J 0 bases short, with 7 bases between. This CDR3 has 13 residues. The receptor was derived from a human donor in a cohort sampled during active COVID-19. The chain couples TRBV5-5 to TRBJ1-4, with D perhaps TRBD1 (5 bases). Sequenced input: peripheral blood. CDR3 sequence reads: CASGAPTNEKLFF. CDR3 DNA sequence: TGTGCCAGCGGGGCACCAACTAATGAAAAACTGTTTTTT.